The 14 T cell receptor beta chains below all came from one sample that was sequenced in a study of cytomegalovirus exposure and HLA in healthy donors. Primers: 60 Vbeta forward and 13 Jbeta reverse. This table comes from immunoSEQ multiplex PCR, and its TCRdb copy is limited to in-frame clones, with some not included. The data show 150,000 to 200,000 clones, about four fifths seen once. Sequenced input: PBMCs. These receptors were taken from a woman aged 40 to 55 in good health and CMV-seronegative.

The rearrangement links TRBV19 to TRBJ1-5, with D hard to call. Germline V gives CDR1 LNHDA, CDR2 SQIVND (reference sequence). The CDR3 spans 13 residues. Trimming cost V 3 bases and J 7 bases, with 10 bases left between them. This CDR3 reads CASSMERLQPQHF. The CDR3 coding sequence is TGTGCCAGTAGTATGGAGAGACTACAGCCCCAGCATTTT. The full variable domain, with the rest looked up from reference TRBV19 and TRBJ1-5, is DGGITQSPKYLFRKEGQNVTLSCEQNLNHDAMYWYRQDPGQGLRLIYYSQIVNDFQKGDIAEGYSVSREKKESFPLTVTSAQKNPTAFYLCASSMERLQPQHFGDGTRLSIL.

This clone was recorded once. The chain is built from TRBV19 and TRBJ1-5; 8 positions agree with TRBD1. The length of the CDR3 is 16 residues. Trimming removed 3 bases from V and 2 bases from J; junction bases left unmatched: 6. Germline CDR1 LNHDA, CDR2 SQIVND (reference sequence). CDR3 in amino acids: CASSIMTGVGNQPQHF. CDR3 bases: TGTGCCAGTAGTATTATGACAGGGGTTGGCAATCAGCCCCAGCATTTT.

The chain uses TRBV27 and TRBJ2-1, with D possibly TRBD2 on 5 matching bases. The CDR3 runs 11 residues. The V gene lost 3 bases and the J gene lost 11 bases, with 8 bases spanning the gap. Germline lookup yields CDR1 MNHEY and CDR2 SMNVEV (reference sequence). The CDR3 region is CASSFPGKQFF. For the CDR3, the DNA is TGTGCCAGCAGTTTTCCGGGGAAGCAGTTCTTC.

The CDR3 DNA is TGTGCCAGCAGCGGAAGTAGCGGGAGGGCCCTCTACGAGCAGTACTTC. This gives the protein CASSGSSGRALYEQYF. The chain is built from TRBV9 and TRBJ2-7; TRBD2 matches at 11 bases. Germline assignment: CDR1 SGDLS and CDR2 YYNGEE. V shed 3 bases, J shed 3 bases, and the junction held 8 bases outside the gene matches. CDR3 length: 16 residues.

This clone has just one count. The chain joins TRBV19 to TRBJ2-1, with a tentative D call TRBD1 (7 bases). The CDR3 has 15 residues. The V gene lost 3 bases and the J gene lost 5 bases, with 14 bases spanning the gap. Germline CDR1 reads LNHDA; CDR2 reads SQIVND (reference sequence). This CDR3 is CASSIGGQQHNEQFF. The CDR3, as DNA: TGTGCCAGTAGTATCGGGGGACAGCAACACAATGAGCAGTTCTTC.

The gene calls are TRBV4-3 and TRBJ2-1; 8 bases line up with TRBD2. Trimming at V came to 0 bases and at J to 9 bases, leaving 10 bases not matched to a gene. Germline CDR1 and CDR2: LGHNA and YSLEER. The CDR3 runs to 16 residues. The CDR3, as DNA: TGCGCCAGCAGCCAAGATTCTCGCGGGAGGAGGGGTGAGCAGTTCTTC. It encodes CASSQDSRGRRGEQFF.

The J gene is TRBJ1-3, the V gene TRBV6-5; D perhaps matches TRBD1 (6 bases). There are 15 residues in the CDR3. Trimming cost V 6 bases and J 2 bases, with 14 bases left between them. The germline CDR1 and CDR2 sequences are MNHEY and SVGAGI. CDR3: CASRSGAMAGNTIYF. The CDR3 DNA reads TGTGCCAGCAGATCAGGGGCAATGGCTGGAAACACCATATATTTT.

The chain has TRBV19 and TRBJ1-6; 7 bases are shared with TRBD1. This CDR3 region has 16 residues. The J segment lost 6 bases and the V segment lost 4 bases, leaving 9 bases of the junction unmatched. CDR1 and CDR2 from the germline V gene are LNHDA and SQIVND (reference sequence). Here the CDR3 reads CASSTYPGTANSPLHF. CDR3 DNA sequence: TGTGCCAGTAGTACCTACCCCGGGACAGCTAATTCACCCCTCCACTTT.

The V gene is TRBV10-3, the J gene TRBJ1-2; D is perhaps TRBD1 (5 bases). Trimming removed 4 bases from V and 0 bases from J, with 9 bases in between. Germline V CDR1 and CDR2: ENHRY, SYGVKD. CDR3 length equals 14 residues. CDR3 region: CAISGTGSNYGYTF. Written as DNA, the CDR3 is TGTGCCATCAGTGGAACAGGTTCTAACTATGGCTACACCTTC.

This rearrangement joins TRBV6-4 to TRBJ1-1; no clear D. V lost 6 bases to trimming and J lost 2 bases, with 7 bases between them. Germline V lookup: CDR1 MRHNA, CDR2 SNTAGT. This CDR3 is built from 12 residues. CDR3 bases: TGTGCCAGCAGCCCTAAAAACACTGAAGCTTTCTTT. Its translation: CASSPKNTEAFF.

V usage is TRBV11-3 and J usage is TRBJ2-7; D is perhaps TRBD1 (5 bases). The CDR3 sequence is 15 residues long. CDR1 is SGHNT, CDR2 YENEEA, per germline. V was shortened by 2 bases and J by 0 bases, with 11 bases between the two germline ends. The CDR3 DNA sequence: TGTGCCAGCAGCTTACTACAGGATTCCTCCTACGAGCAGTACTTC. Translated, it gives CASSLLQDSSYEQYF.

As concerns this clone: Compared with germline, one end of the junction differs, possibly owing to a read error. The CDR3 loop reads CASSPSGRQNNEQFF. The DNA for the CDR3 is TGTGCTAGCAGCCCTAGCGGGAGGCAGAACAATGAGCAGTTCTTC. The rearrangement joins TRBV7-7 to TRBJ2-1; TRBD2 aligns across 11 bases. From germline, CDR1 is SSHAT and CDR2 FNYEAQ (reference sequence). The CDR3 contains 15 residues.

V gene TRBV6-1 combines with J gene TRBJ1-5; the D is unclear. The CDR3 contains 18 residues. Trimming left V 0 bases short and J 0 bases short, with 15 bases between. Looked up from germline, CDR1 is MNHNS and CDR2 is SASEGT. CDR3 DNA: TGTGCCAGCAGTGAAGCGCTTCGGGTAGGAGATAGCAATCAGCCCCAGCATTTT. It translates to CASSEALRVGDSNQPQHF.

V usage is TRBV4-1 and J usage is TRBJ1-2; D remains unclear. The CDR3 totals 12 residues. Germline CDR1 MGHRA, CDR2 YSYEKL. The V end lost 0 bases, the J end lost 4 bases, and 3 bases lay between the germline ends. For the CDR3, the DNA is TGCGCCAGCAGCCAAGAAGCCTATGGCTACACCTTC. As protein: CASSQEAYGYTF.